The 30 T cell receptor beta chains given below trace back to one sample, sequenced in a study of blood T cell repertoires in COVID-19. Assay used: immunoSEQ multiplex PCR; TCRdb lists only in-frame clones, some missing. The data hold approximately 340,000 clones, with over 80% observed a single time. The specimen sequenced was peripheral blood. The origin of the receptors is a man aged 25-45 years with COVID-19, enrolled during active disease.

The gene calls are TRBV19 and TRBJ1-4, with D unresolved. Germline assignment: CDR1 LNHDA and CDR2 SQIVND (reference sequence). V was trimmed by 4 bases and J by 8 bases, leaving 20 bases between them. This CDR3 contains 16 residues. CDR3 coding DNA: TGTGCCAGTAGTAAGAACTCGGGTCGTTTTAGGGAAAAACTGTTTTTT. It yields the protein CASSKNSGRFREKLFF. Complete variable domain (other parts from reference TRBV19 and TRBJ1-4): DGGITQSPKYLFRKEGQNVTLSCEQNLNHDAMYWYRQDPGQGLRLIYYSQIVNDFQKGDIAEGYSVSREKKESFPLTVTSAQKNPTAFYLCASSKNSGRFREKLFFGSGTQLSVL.

CDR3 residues: CASSLVGLAGGADTQYF. The DNA of the CDR3 is TGTGCCAGCAGCTTAGTCGGACTAGCGGGAGGAGCAGATACGCAGTATTTT. The chain joins TRBV7-9 to TRBJ2-3, with TRBD2 matching 14 bases. In germline, CDR1 is SEHNR, CDR2 FQNEAQ (reference sequence). The V gene end was trimmed by 1 base and the J gene end by 4 bases; junction bases not matched to a gene: 4. This CDR3 has 17 residues.

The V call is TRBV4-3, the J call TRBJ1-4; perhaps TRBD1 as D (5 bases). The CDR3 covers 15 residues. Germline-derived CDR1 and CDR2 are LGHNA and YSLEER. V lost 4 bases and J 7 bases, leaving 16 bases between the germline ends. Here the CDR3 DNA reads TGCGCCAGCAGCCGGGTGGAGGGGCAAGGTGAAAAACTGTTTTTT. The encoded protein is CASSRVEGQGEKLFF.

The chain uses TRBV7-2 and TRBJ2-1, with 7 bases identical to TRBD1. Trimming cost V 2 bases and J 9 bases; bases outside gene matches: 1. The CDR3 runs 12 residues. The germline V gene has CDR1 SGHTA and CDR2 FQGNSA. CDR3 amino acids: CASSLYRGEQFF. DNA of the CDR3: TGTGCCAGCAGCTTATACAGGGGTGAGCAGTTCTTC.

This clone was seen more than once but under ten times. This CDR3 reads CASSPGTGGVYEQYF. DNA for the CDR3: TGCGCCAGCAGCCCCGGGACAGGGGGAGTCTACGAGCAGTACTTC. This rearrangement joins TRBV5-1 to TRBJ2-7, with TRBD1 matching over 11 bases. CDR1 SGHRS and CDR2 YFSETQ come from the germline V gene. The CDR3 is 15 residues long. Germline trimming cut 4 bases from V and 3 bases from J; bases unmatched to any gene: 6.

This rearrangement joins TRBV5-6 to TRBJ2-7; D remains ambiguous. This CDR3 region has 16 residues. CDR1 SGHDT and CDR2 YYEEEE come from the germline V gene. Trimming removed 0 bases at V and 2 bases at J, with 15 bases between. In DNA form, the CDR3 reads TGTGCCAGCAGCTTGGATTCTCAGGCCCTTCCCTACGAGCAGTACTTC. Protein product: CASSLDSQALPYEQYF.

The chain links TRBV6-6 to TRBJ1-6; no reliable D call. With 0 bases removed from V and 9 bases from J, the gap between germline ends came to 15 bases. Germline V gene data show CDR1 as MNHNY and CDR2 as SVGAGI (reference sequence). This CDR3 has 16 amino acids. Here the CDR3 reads CASSYSGTLGGSPLHF. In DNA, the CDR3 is TGTGCCAGCAGTTACTCGGGTACTCTCGGAGGTTCACCCCTCCACTTT.

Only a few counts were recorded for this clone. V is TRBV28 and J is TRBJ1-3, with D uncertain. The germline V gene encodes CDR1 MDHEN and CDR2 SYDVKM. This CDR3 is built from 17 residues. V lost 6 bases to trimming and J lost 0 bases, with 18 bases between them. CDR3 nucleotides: TGTGCCAGCAGGCTGGGTCAAGACCGGAGCTCTGGAAACACCATATATTTT. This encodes CASRLGQDRSSGNTIYF.

The CDR3 spells CASSLGGTAQYF. CDR3 DNA sequence: TGTGCCAGCAGCTTAGGAGGTACGGCGCAGTATTTT. This chain joins TRBV11-3 and TRBJ2-3; no reliable D call. Looked up from germline, CDR1 is SGHNT and CDR2 is YENEEA. V lost 1 base and J lost 10, with 9 bases in between. The CDR3 has 12 amino acids.

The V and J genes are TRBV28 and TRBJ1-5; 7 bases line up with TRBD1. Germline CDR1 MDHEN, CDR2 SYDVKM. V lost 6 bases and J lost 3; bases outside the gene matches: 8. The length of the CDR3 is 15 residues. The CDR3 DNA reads TGTGCCAGCAGATTACCGGGACAGCCCAATCAGCCCCAGCATTTT. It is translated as CASRLPGQPNQPQHF.

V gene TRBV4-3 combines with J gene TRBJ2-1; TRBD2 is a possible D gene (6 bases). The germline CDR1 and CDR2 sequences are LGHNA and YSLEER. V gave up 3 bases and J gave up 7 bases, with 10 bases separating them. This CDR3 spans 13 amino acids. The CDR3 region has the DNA TGCGCCAGCAGCCAGGCGGGGTCTAATGAGCAGTTCTTC. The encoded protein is CASSQAGSNEQFF.

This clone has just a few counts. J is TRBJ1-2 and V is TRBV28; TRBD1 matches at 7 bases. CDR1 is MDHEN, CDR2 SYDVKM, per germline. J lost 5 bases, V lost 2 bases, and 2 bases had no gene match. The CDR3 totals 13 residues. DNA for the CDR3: TGTGCCAGCAGTTTAGACAGGGTATATGGCTACACCTTC. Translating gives CASSLDRVYGYTF.

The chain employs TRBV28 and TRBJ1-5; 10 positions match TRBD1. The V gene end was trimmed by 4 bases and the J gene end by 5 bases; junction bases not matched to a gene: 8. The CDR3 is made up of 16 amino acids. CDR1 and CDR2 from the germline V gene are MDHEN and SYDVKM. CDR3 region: CASSSPGQGNHQPQHF. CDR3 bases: TGTGCCAGCAGTTCCCCGGGACAGGGGAACCATCAGCCCCAGCATTTT.

As DNA, the CDR3 is TGTGCCAGCAGCTTGACAGGGTCCTATGGCTACACCTTC. Its protein product is CASSLTGSYGYTF. The chain joins TRBV11-2 to TRBJ1-2; 7 positions agree with TRBD1. Trimming at V came to 3 bases and at J to 4 bases, leaving 2 bases not matched to a gene. This CDR3 comprises 13 residues. The germline CDR1 and CDR2 sequences are SGHAT and FQNNGV.

The DNA of the CDR3 is TGTGCCAGCAGCGATCGACTAGCGGGGGAAGAGACCCAGTACTTC. Translating gives CASSDRLAGEETQYF. The chain has TRBV9 and TRBJ2-5; the match to TRBD2 covers 12 bases. Looked up from germline, CDR1 is SGDLS and CDR2 is YYNGEE. V dropped 3 bases and J dropped 3; count of bases not matched to a gene: 3. The CDR3 sequence is 15 residues long.

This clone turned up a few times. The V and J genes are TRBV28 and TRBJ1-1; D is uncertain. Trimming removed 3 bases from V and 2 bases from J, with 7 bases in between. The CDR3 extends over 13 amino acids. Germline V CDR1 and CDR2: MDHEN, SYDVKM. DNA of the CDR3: TGTGCCAGCAGTTTTCCCACTAACACTGAAGCTTTCTTT. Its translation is CASSFPTNTEAFF.

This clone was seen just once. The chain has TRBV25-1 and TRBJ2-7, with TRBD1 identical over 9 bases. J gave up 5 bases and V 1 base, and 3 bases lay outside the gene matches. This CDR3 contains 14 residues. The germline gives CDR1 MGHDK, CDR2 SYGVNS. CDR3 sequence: CASSESGTGNEQYF. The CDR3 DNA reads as TGTGCCAGCAGTGAATCGGGGACAGGGAACGAGCAGTACTTC.

The CDR3 here is CASSYSMQSGSYGYTF. Written as DNA, the CDR3 is TGTGCCAGCAGTTACTCGATGCAATCGGGGTCCTATGGCTACACCTTC. The V call is TRBV6-2 or TRBV6-3, the J call TRBJ1-2; D not resolved. Germline CDR1 MNHEY, CDR2 SVGEGT. This CDR3 is 16 amino acids long. The V end lost 0 bases, the J end lost 4 bases, and 15 bases lay between the germline ends.

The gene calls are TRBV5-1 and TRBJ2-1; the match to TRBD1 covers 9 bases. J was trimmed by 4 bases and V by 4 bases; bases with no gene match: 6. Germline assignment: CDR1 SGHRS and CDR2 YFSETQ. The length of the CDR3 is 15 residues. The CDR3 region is CASSPPGQGYNEQFF. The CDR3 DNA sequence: TGCGCCAGCAGCCCGCCGGGACAGGGTTACAATGAGCAGTTCTTC.

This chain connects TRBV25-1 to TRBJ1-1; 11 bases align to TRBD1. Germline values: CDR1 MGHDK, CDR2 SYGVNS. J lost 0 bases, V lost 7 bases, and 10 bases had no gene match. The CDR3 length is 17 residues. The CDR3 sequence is CASIDTGTGGMNTEAFF. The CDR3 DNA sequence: TGTGCCAGCATTGATACCGGGACAGGGGGTATGAACACTGAAGCTTTCTTT.

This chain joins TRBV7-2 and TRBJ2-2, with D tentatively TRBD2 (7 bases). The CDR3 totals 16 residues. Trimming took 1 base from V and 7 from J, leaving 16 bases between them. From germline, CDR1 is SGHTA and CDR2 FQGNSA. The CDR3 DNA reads TGTGCCAGCAGCTTAGGAGCCGGGGGGCATAGCGGGGAGCTGTTTTTT. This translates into CASSLGAGGHSGELFF.

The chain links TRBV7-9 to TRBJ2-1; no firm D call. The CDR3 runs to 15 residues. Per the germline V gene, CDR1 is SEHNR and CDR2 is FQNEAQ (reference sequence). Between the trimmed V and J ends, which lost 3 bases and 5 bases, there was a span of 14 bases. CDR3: CASSFGESHNNEQFF. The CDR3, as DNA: TGTGCCAGCAGCTTTGGTGAGAGCCATAACAATGAGCAGTTCTTC.

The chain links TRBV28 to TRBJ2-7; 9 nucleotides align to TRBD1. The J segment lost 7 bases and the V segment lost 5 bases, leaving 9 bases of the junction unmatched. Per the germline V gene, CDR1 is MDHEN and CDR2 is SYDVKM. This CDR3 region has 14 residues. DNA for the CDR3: TGTGCCAGCAGTCCAGGGGACAGGGAAGGGGAGCAGTACTTC. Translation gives CASSPGDREGEQYF.

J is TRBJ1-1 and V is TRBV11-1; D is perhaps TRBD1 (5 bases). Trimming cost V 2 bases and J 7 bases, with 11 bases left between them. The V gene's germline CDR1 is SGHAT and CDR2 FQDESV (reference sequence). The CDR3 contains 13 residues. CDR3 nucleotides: TGTGCCAGCAGCTTATGGGGTGACAGTGAAGCTTTCTTT. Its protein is CASSLWGDSEAFF.

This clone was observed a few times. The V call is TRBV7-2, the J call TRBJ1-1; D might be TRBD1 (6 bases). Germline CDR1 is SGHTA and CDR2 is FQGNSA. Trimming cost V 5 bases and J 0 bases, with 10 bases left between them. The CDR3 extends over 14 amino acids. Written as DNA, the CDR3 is TGTGCCAGCAGCCGGGACAACTTGAACACTGAAGCTTTCTTT. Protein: CASSRDNLNTEAFF.

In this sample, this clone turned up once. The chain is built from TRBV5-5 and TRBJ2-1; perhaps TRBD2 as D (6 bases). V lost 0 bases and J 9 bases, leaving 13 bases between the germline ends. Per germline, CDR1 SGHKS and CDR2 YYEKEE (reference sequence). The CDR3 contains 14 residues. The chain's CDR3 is CASSLGLGLGEQFF. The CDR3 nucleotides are TGTGCCAGCAGCTTGGGACTAGGACTCGGTGAGCAGTTCTTC.

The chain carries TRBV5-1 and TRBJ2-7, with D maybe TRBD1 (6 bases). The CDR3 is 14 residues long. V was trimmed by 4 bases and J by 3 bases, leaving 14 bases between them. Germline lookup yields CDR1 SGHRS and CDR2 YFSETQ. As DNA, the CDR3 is TGCGCCAGCAGCGAGGACAGCACCTTCTACGAGCAGTACTTC. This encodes CASSEDSTFYEQYF.

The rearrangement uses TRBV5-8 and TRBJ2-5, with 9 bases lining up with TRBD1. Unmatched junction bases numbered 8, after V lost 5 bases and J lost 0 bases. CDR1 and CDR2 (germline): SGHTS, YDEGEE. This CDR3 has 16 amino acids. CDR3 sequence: CASSLGQGYNQETQYF. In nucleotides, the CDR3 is TGTGCCAGCAGTCTCGGACAGGGGTATAACCAAGAGACCCAGTACTTC. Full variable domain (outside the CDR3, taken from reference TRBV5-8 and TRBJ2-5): EAGVTQSPTHLIKTRGQQATLRCSPISGHTSVYWYQQALGLGLQFLLWYDEGEERNRGNFPPRFSGRQFPNYSSELNVNALELEDSALYLCASSLGQGYNQETQYFGPGTRLLVL.

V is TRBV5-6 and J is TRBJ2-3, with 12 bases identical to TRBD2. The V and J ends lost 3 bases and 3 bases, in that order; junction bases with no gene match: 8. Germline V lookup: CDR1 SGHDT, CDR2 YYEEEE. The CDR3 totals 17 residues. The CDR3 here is CASSSIVTSGRTDTQYF. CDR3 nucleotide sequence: TGTGCCAGCAGCTCAATCGTGACTAGCGGGAGAACAGATACGCAGTATTTT.

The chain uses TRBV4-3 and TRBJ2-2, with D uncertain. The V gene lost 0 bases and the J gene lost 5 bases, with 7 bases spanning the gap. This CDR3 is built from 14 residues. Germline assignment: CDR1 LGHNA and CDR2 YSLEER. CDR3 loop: CASSQDERTGELFF. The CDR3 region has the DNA TGCGCCAGCAGCCAAGATGAGAGAACCGGGGAGCTGTTTTTT.